This T cell receptor beta chain came from a study of blood T cell repertoires in COVID-19. Study at large: In each case, the material was cDNA or gDNA derived from T cells, B-cell-depleted T cells, or PBMCs.

Germline CDR1 and CDR2: GTSNPN and SVGIG (reference sequence). The CDR3 is 12 residues long. The V gene lost 1 base and the J gene lost 6 bases, with 4 bases spanning the gap. The Seattle patients, enrolled during active infection, were followed longitudinally. As originally analysed: Reference gene primer amplification yielded estimated nucleated cell counts. Assay used: immunoSEQ multiplex PCR; TCRdb lists only in-frame clones, some missing. The V and J calls and clone size were taken over from that table, and D and trimming were inferred from the DNA. The table has some 200,000 clones, about 85% seen once. This clone was recorded a few times.

This clonotype was sampled from a woman in her 70s with COVID-19, enrolled during active disease. This chain uses TRBV30 with TRBJ1-6; no reliable D call. What was sequenced was peripheral blood. The CDR3 here is CAWSASNSPLHF. The CDR3 DNA is TGTGCCTGGAGTGCTTCTAATTCACCCCTCCACTTT.